This T cell receptor (beta chain) is drawn from a study of cytomegalovirus exposure and HLA in healthy donors. Notes on the study in general: In terms of immune exposure information, only CMV serostatus was available. Later, an analysis showed that TCR beta chains associated with HLA were more clonally expanded than others that were equally common. A previous analysis found most TCR beta V segments productive roughly 87% or roughly 30% of the time.

Germline-derived CDR1 and CDR2 are SGHDT and YYEEEE. Trimming cost V 3 bases and J 4 bases; bases outside gene matches: 7. CDR3 size: 17 residues. Only one count was recorded for this clone. Its antigen is unidentified. Both 60 Vbeta primers and 13 Jbeta primers went into the PCR. Profiled with immunoSEQ multiplex PCR; TCRdb holds only in-frame clones, not every one. The table has roughly 150,000 clones, 82% seen once; the top ten hold about 6.4%. This sequence originates from a woman aged 45-65 years in good health and CMV-seropositive. The rearrangement joins TRBV5-6 to TRBJ2-2; 12 bases align to TRBD2. The sequencing sample was made of PBMCs. CDR3 DNA: TGTGCCAGCAGCTCCGGACTAGCGGGGAGGATCACCGGGGAGCTGTTTTTT. Protein sequence: CASSSGLAGRITGELFF. The full variable domain, rest sourced from reference TRBV5-6 and TRBJ2-2, is DAGVTQSPTHLIKTRGQQVTLRCSPKSGHDTVSWYQQALGQGPQFIFQYYEEEERQRGNFPDRFSGHQFPNYSSELNVNALLLGDSALYLCASSSGLAGRITGELFFGEGSRLTVL.